This TCR beta chain was sequenced during a study of blood T cells in healthy people across ages. Broader study findings: It was held that diversity estimates obtained from one million T cells represented underestimates. Greater diversity and more naive CD4+ cells were seen in long-lived donors than in aged donors.

As for this clonotype: Antigen specificity is unknown.

Aged about 6 to 95, donors were systemically healthy Caucasians from Russia. PBMCs numbering at least 7 million were isolated per sample. This CDR3 contains 12 residues. Germline assignment: CDR1 MNHNS and CDR2 SASEGT. The use of a sample-barcoded 5' primer and a J-beta primer mix characterized a second PCR of 7 to 11 cycles. From the 5' RACE reads, TCRdb called clonotypes with MiXCR, one entry per CDR3 protein. The data hold 800,000 to 1,000,000 distinct CDR3 sequences, with around 49% observed a single time. This sequence joins TRBV6-1 and TRBJ2-5; no reliable D call. The end of the DNA fits TRBJ2-7 better, so the J call may be wrong. Sequenced: blood. The sequence came from a young man in good health. In nucleotides, the CDR3 is TGTGCCAGCAGTGAAGTAGCTTACGAGCAGTACTTC. It specifies CASSEVAYEQYF.